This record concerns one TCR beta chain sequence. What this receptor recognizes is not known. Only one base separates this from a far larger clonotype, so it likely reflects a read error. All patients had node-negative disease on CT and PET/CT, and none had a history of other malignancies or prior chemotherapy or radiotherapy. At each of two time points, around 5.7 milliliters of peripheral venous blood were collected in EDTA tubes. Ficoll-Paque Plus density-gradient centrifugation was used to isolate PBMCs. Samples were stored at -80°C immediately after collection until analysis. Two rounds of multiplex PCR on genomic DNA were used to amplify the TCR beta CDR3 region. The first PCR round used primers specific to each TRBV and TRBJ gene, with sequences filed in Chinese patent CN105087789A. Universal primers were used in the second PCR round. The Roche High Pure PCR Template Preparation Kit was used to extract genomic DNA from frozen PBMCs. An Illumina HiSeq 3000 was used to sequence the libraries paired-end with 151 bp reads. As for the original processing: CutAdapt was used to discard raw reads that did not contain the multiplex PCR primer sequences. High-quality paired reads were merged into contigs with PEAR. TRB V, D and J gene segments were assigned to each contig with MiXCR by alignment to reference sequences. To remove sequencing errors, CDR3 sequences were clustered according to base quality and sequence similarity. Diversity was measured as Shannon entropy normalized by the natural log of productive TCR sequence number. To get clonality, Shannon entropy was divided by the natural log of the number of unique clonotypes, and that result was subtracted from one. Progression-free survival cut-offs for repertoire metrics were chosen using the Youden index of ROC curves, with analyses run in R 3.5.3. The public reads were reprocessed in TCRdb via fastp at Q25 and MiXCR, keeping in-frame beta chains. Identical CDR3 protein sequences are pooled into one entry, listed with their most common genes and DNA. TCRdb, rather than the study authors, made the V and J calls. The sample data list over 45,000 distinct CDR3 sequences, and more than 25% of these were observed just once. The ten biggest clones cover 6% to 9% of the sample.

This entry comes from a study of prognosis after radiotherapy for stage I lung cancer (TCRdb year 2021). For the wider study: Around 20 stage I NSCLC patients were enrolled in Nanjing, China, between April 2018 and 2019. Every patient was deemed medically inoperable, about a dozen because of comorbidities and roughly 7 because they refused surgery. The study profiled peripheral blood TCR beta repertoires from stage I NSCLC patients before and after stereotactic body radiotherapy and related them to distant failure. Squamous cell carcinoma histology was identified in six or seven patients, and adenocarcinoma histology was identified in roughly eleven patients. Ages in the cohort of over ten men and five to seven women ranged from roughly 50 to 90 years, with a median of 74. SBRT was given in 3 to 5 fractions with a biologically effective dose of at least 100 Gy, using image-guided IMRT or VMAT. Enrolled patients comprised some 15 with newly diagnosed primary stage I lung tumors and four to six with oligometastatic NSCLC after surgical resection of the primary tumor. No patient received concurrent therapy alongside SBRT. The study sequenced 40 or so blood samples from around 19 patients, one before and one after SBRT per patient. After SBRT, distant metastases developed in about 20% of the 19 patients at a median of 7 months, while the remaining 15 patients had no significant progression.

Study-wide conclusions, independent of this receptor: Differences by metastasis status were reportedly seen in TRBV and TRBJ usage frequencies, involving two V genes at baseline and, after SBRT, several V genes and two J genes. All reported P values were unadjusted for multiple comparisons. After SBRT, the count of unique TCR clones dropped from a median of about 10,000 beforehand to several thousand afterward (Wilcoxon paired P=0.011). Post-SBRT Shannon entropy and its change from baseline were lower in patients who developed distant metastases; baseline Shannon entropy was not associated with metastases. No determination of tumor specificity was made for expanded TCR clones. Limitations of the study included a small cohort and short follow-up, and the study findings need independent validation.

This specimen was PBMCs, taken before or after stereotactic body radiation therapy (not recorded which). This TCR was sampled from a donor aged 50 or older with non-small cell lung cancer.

The nucleotides read TGTGCCAGCAGTTACACACAGGGGAACGAGCAGTACTTC. It translates to CASSYTQGNEQYF. Here the chain combines TRBV6-4 and TRBJ2-7, and 7 bases in between align with TRBD1. Trimming takes 5 bases off V and 5 bases off J; junction bases not matched to a gene: 6. Per the germline V gene, MRHNA is the CDR1 and SNTAGT is the CDR2. Reading from cysteine to phenylalanine, the CDR3 counts 13 amino acids. Only the CDR3 region is kept as DNA, spanning 39 bases read in frame from base 1.